This TCR beta chain was obtained from a study of shared clonotypes between healthy human individuals. Whole-study results and caveats: Incomplete sequencing of sorted subsets was indicated by rarefaction despite large depth.

Regarding this clone: The antigen remains unidentified.

In the original analysis: ImmunoSEQ output held junction-only sequences without quality scores, so filtering differed. Assay used: immunoSEQ multiplex PCR; TCRdb lists only in-frame clones, some missing. Clone size and the V and J calls come from that table; the DNA yielded D and trimming. The sample consists of approximately 980,000 clones, approximately 76% of them appearing once. Trimming cost V 6 bases and J 7 bases, with 16 bases left between them. The germline CDR1 and CDR2 sequences are ENHRY and SYGVKD. This CDR3 is built from 13 residues. This sequence originates from a man between 18 and 29 years old in good health. Sample: memory CD4+ T cells sorted from blood. Subset specified: CD45RA-negative fraction. The chain combines TRBV10-3 with TRBJ2-7; tentative D call: TRBD1 (6 bases). CDR3: CAISGQQIEEQYF. CDR3 nucleotide sequence: TGTGCCATCAGCGGACAGCAGATAGAGGAGCAGTACTTC.